These 22 T cell receptor beta chains originate from one sample sequenced in a study of cytotoxic CD8 clonotypes in ibrutinib-treated CLL (dated by TCRdb to about 2021). The library relied on the immunoSEQ multiplex PCR assay. Imported from immuneACCESS, the table was reduced by TCRdb to in-frame sequences with V and J called. These copies leave out some clones; in studies compared against another copy, an unresolved V gene accounts for under half, and the cause of the remainder is not known. This sample comprises about 160,000 clones, less than 85% of them detected only once. The ten top clones hold 3.5% to 5.5% of the sample. The time point label of this sample denotes: 20 to 25 months on ibrutinib. Here the sequenced sample was PBMCs, taken after 24 months of ibrutinib treatment. The receptors were sampled from a human donor with chronic lymphocytic leukemia.

The CDR3 DNA follows: TGTGCCAGCAGCGTAGACGTGAGGGAAGGGAGCTATGGCTACACCTTC. It codes for CASSVDVREGSYGYTF. J is TRBJ1-2 and V is TRBV9, with no clear D. V lost 0 bases and J lost 4, with 16 bases in between. The CDR3 is 16 residues long. Germline loops: CDR1 SGDLS, CDR2 YYNGEE. The whole variable domain, remainder taken from reference TRBV9 and TRBJ1-2, is DSGVTQTPKHLITATGQRVTLRCSPRSGDLSVYWYQQSLDQGLQFLIQYYNGEERAKGNILERFSAQQFPDLHSELNLSSLELGDSALYFCASSVDVREGSYGYTFGSGTRLTVV.

The CDR3 protein is CASSPVQITNYGYTF. The CDR3 nucleotides read TGCGCCAGCAGCCCCGTACAGATTACTAACTATGGCTACACCTTC. The V gene is TRBV5-1, the J gene TRBJ1-2, with no clear D. CDR1 SGHRS and CDR2 YFSETQ come from the germline V gene. The ends were cut back, 4 bases at V and 0 bases at J, with 13 bases in the middle. The CDR3 spans 15 residues.

The genes are TRBV4-3 and TRBJ2-1, with 11 bases fitting TRBD2. Germline V lookup: CDR1 LGHNA, CDR2 YSLEER. The V segment lost 0 bases and the J segment 4 bases; nucleotides outside the gene matches: 11. This CDR3 is built from 19 residues. CDR3 residues: CASSQDWSSGRSSYNEQFF. In nucleotides, the CDR3 is TGCGCCAGCAGCCAAGATTGGTCTAGCGGGAGGTCTTCTTACAATGAGCAGTTCTTC.

The V call is TRBV29-1, the J call TRBJ2-5, with TRBD1 matching 11 bases. CDR1 is SQVTM, CDR2 ANQGSEA, per germline. The CDR3 is made up of 13 amino acids. Trimming took 4 bases from V and 2 from J; bases not matched to a gene: 0. The CDR3 spells CSVGDRGQETQYF. CDR3 sequence (DNA): TGCAGCGTTGGGGACAGGGGGCAAGAGACCCAGTACTTC.

CDR3 residues: CASSSVAGKLSEQFF. In DNA form, the CDR3 reads TGTGCCAGCAGCTCCGTAGCGGGAAAGCTCTCTGAGCAGTTCTTC. This chain joins TRBV11-2 and TRBJ2-1; TRBD2 matches at 8 bases. The CDR3 has 15 residues. Germline assignment: CDR1 SGHAT and CDR2 FQNNGV. The trim removed 4 bases at V and 9 bases at J, leaving 11 bases unmatched.

This chain uses TRBV27 with TRBJ1-2; D remains unclear. This CDR3 is built from 13 residues. Germline CDR1 and CDR2: MNHEY and SMNVEV (reference sequence). The V end was cut by 2 bases, the J end by 3 bases, with 7 bases between. The CDR3 DNA follows: TGTGCCAGCAGTTTAGCCCTAGACTATGGCTACACCTTC. This gives the protein CASSLALDYGYTF.

This chain uses TRBV5-4 with TRBJ2-1; 9 nucleotides agree with TRBD1. This CDR3 region has 15 residues. Trimming at V came to 4 bases and at J to 7 bases, leaving 9 bases not matched to a gene. Germline CDR1 reads SGHNT; CDR2 reads YYREEE (reference sequence). CDR3 DNA sequence: TGTGCCAGCAGCCGGGGACAGGGCGTGGAGAATGAGCAGTTCTTC. The encoded protein is CASSRGQGVENEQFF.

J is TRBJ1-6 and V is TRBV5-8; 12 nucleotides align to TRBD1. V dropped 4 bases and J dropped 9; count of bases not matched to a gene: 5. Germline CDR1 reads SGHTS; CDR2 reads YDEGEE. CDR3 size: 15 residues. The CDR3 nucleotides read TGTGCCAGCAGCCGACCGGGACAGGGGGCTTCACCCCTCCACTTT. It translates to CASSRPGQGASPLHF.

The genes are TRBV6-5 and TRBJ2-7; 11 nucleotides match TRBD2. Germline V gives CDR1 MNHEY, CDR2 SVGAGI. J lost 7 bases, V lost 8 bases, and 10 bases had no gene match. This CDR3 spans 14 amino acids. CDR3 in DNA: TGTGCCAGCTCCCTAGCGGGGGGACGTGGGGAGCAGTACTTC. This gives the protein CASSLAGGRGEQYF.

The chain carries TRBV28 and TRBJ2-1, with unresolved D. Trimming took 7 bases from V and 8 from J, leaving 12 bases between them. Germline-derived CDR1 and CDR2 are MDHEN and SYDVKM. CDR3 length: 12 amino acids. The CDR3 DNA follows: TGTGCCAGCAACTACGACACGGATGAGCAGTTCTTC. The encoded protein is CASNYDTDEQFF.

The chain combines TRBV2 with TRBJ1-1; a possible D gene is TRBD1 (5 bases). The germline gives CDR1 SNHLY, CDR2 FYNNEI. The V and J ends lost 6 bases and 4 bases respectively, with 12 bases between them. This CDR3 spans 13 amino acids. The CDR3: CASSDVGTTEAFF. In DNA form, the CDR3 reads TGTGCCAGCAGCGACGTGGGGACCACTGAAGCTTTCTTT.

For the CDR3, the DNA is TGTGCCAGCACCCCCGAGGGTAGCTCCTACAATGAGCAGTTCTTC. This translates into CASTPEGSSYNEQFF. This chain links TRBV7-9 with TRBJ2-1; D may be TRBD2 (5 bases). Trimming cost V 7 bases and J 0 bases, with 13 bases left between them. The CDR3 extends over 15 amino acids. The germline V gene encodes CDR1 SEHNR and CDR2 FQNEAQ (reference sequence).

The chain recombines TRBV28 with TRBJ2-7; D unclear. Trimming pared 1 base from V and 2 bases from J, leaving 9 bases between. The CDR3 has 14 residues. The V gene's germline CDR1 is MDHEN and CDR2 SYDVKM. CDR3 coding DNA: TGTGCCAGCAGTTTATTGGGCCTAGCCTACGAGCAGTACTTC. Its translation is CASSLLGLAYEQYF. Filled out from reference TRBV28 and TRBJ2-7, the complete variable domain reads DVKVTQSSRYLVKRTGEKVFLECVQDMDHENMFWYRQDPGLGLRLIYFSYDVKMKEKGDIPEGYSVSREKKERFSLILESASTNQTSMYLCASSLLGLAYEQYFGPGTRLTVT.

CDR3 sequence (DNA): TGTGCCAGTGTTGTCGGGGCAGGGGCAGATACGCAGTATTTT. This encodes CASVVGAGADTQYF. The chain joins TRBV19 to TRBJ2-3, with TRBD1 as a possible D gene (6 bases). Germline V gives CDR1 LNHDA, CDR2 SQIVND (reference sequence). The CDR3 extends over 14 amino acids. V was trimmed by 8 bases and J by 4 bases, leaving 16 bases between them.

This rearrangement joins TRBV27 to TRBJ2-7; D remains unclear. CDR3 length equals 11 residues. Per the germline V gene, CDR1 is MNHEY and CDR2 is SMNVEV (reference sequence). V gave up 4 bases and J gave up 6 bases, with 7 bases separating them. The DNA of the CDR3 is TGTGCCAGCAGTTGGGGTGGCGAGCAGTACTTC. Translation gives CASSWGGEQYF.

The chain recombines TRBV13 with TRBJ1-2; TRBD1 matches 9 bases. The CDR3 covers 15 residues. Trimming cost V 5 bases and J 1 base; bases outside gene matches: 5. Germline CDR1 is PRHDT and CDR2 is FYEKMQ (reference sequence). This CDR3 reads CASSKDRGVNYGYTF. DNA for the CDR3: TGTGCCAGCAGCAAGGACAGGGGTGTTAACTATGGCTACACCTTC.

The rearrangement uses TRBV19 and TRBJ2-1, with D perhaps matching TRBD2 (5 bases). V was pared by 1 base and J by 0 bases, with 7 bases between. Germline V lookup: CDR1 LNHDA, CDR2 SQIVND (reference sequence). The CDR3 contains 15 residues. Written as DNA, the CDR3 is TGTGCCAGTAGTATAGCGGGGAGCTCCTACAATGAGCAGTTCTTC. Its translation is CASSIAGSSYNEQFF.

V is TRBV6-1 and J is TRBJ2-7; TRBD2 might be the D (5 bases). The CDR3 has 14 amino acids. Per the germline V gene, CDR1 is MNHNS and CDR2 is SASEGT. The germline V and J ends were trimmed by 4 bases and 1 base, with 11 bases remaining between them. The CDR3 region is CASSAPRGSYEQYF. CDR3 nucleotide sequence: TGTGCCAGCAGTGCGCCCCGGGGATCCTACGAGCAGTACTTC.

The V call is TRBV10-2, the J call TRBJ2-4; D is undetermined. The length of the CDR3 is 14 residues. Trimming took 5 bases from V and 3 from J, leaving 11 bases between them. The germline gives CDR1 WSHSY, CDR2 SAAADI. DNA of the CDR3: TGCGCCAGCAGTCCCTGGGAAGGCAAAAACATTCAGTACTTC. Translation gives CASSPWEGKNIQYF.

The chain recombines TRBV6-5 with TRBJ2-1; 11 nucleotides agree with TRBD2. From germline, CDR1 is MNHEY and CDR2 SVGAGI. V dropped 6 bases and J dropped 9; count of bases not matched to a gene: 10. This CDR3 is built from 15 residues. The CDR3 loop is CASRPLAGGPSEQFF. The CDR3 bases are TGTGCCAGCAGACCTTTAGCGGGGGGGCCCAGTGAGCAGTTCTTC.

Worth noting for this clone: Its ends do not fully match the called genes, so a read error is possible. The gene calls are TRBV25-1 and TRBJ2-7; a weak D match, TRBD2 (6 bases). Germline CDR1 MGHDK, CDR2 SYGVNS. The CDR3 runs to 13 residues. Here the CDR3 reads CASQLTSSHEQYF. CDR3 sequence (DNA): TGTGCCAGCCAGTTAACTAGCTCCCACGAGCAGTACTTC.

The genes are TRBV6-5 and TRBJ1-2, with D possibly TRBD1 on 6 matching bases. The germline V gene encodes CDR1 MNHEY and CDR2 SVGAGI. This CDR3 has 14 amino acids. V dropped 4 bases and J dropped 8 bases, with 17 bases sitting between them. CDR3 in amino acids: CASSFSRTAYGYTF. The CDR3 DNA follows: TGTGCCAGCAGTTTTTCCAGGACAGCCTACGGCTACACCTTC.